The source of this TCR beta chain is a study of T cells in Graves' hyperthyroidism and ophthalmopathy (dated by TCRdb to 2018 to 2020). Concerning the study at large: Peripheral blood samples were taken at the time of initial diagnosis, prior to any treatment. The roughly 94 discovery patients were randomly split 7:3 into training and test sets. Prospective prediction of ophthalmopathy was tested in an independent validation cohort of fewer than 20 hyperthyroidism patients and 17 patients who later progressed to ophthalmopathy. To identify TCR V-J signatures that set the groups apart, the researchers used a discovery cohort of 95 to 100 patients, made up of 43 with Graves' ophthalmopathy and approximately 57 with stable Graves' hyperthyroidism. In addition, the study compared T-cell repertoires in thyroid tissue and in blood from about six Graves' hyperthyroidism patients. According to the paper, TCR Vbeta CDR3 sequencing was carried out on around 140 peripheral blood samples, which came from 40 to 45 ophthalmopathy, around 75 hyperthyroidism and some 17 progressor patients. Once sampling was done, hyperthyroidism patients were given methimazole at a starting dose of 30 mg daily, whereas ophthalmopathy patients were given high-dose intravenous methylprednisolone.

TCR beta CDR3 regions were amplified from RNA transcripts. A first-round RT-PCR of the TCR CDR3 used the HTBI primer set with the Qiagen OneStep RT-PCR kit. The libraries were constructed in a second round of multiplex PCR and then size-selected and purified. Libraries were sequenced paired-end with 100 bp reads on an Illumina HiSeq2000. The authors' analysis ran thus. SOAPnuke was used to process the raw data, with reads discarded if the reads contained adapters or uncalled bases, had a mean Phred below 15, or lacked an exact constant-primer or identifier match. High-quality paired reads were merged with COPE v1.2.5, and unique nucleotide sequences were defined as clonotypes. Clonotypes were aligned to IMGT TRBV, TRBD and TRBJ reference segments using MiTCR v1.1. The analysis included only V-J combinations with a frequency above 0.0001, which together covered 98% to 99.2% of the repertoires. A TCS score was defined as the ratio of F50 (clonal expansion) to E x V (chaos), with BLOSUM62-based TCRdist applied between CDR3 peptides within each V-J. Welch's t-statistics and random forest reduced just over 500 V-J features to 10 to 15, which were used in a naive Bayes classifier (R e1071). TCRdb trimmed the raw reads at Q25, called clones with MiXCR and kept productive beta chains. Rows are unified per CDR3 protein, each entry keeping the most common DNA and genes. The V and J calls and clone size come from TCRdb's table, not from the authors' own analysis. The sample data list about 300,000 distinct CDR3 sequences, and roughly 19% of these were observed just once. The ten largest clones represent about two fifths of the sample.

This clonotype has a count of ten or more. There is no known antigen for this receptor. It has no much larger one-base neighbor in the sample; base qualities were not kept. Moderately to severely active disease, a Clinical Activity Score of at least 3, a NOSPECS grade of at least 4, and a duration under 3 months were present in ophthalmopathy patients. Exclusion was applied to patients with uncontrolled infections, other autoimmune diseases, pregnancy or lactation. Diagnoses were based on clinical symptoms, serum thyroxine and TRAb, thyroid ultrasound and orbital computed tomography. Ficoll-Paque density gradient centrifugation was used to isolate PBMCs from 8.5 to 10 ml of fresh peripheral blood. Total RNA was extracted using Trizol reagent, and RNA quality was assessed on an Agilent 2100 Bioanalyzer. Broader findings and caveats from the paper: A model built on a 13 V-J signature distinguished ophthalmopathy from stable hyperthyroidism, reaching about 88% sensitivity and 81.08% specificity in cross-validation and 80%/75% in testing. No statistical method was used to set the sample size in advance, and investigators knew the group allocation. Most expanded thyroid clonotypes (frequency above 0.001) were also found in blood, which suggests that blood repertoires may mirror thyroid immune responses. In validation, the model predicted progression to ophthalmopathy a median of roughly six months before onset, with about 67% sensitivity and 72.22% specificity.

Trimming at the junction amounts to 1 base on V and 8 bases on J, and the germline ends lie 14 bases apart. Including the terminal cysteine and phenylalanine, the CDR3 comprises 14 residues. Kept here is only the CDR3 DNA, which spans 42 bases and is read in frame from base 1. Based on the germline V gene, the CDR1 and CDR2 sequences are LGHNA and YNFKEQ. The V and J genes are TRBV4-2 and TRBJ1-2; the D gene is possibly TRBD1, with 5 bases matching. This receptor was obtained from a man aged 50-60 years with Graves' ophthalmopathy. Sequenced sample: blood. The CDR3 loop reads CASSQAQGAEGYTF. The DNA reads TGTGCCAGCAGCCAAGCGCAAGGGGCGGAAGGCTACACCTTC.